A selection of T cell receptor beta chains follows, all from one sample in a study of blood T cell repertoires in COVID-19. Clones were read by immunoSEQ multiplex PCR, and TCRdb kept only the in-frame ones, dropping some. Of about half a million clones in the sample, approximately 85% were seen once. Sequencing was carried out using peripheral blood. These receptors originate from a human donor in a cohort sampled during active COVID-19. Each CDR3 is given with its conserved first and last residue. Fields, in order: clone size, J gene, V gene, D gene, CDR3 protein, CDR3 DNA. D genes are given only for firm matches. Clone size is not always given. Where it is, it says once, few, many or a class for expanded clones.

>NA|TRBJ1-1|TRBV24-1|NA
CATSDLQGLHTEAFF
TGTGCCACCAGTGATTTGCAGGGGCTTCACACTGAAGCTTTCTTT
>NA|TRBJ1-5|TRBV6-1|TRBD1
CASSELRGQGGNQPQHF
TGTGCCAGCAGTGAACTCCGGGGCCAGGGGGGCAATCAGCCCCAGCATTTT
>once|TRBJ1-2|TRBV6-5|TRBD1
CASSSNYRGSYGYTF
TGTGCCAGCAGTTCGAATTACAGGGGGTCCTATGGCTACACCTTC
>NA|TRBJ2-7|TRBV7-3|NA
CASSPGDSSYEQYF
TGTGCCAGCAGCCCGGGGGACAGCTCCTACGAGCAGTACTTC
>NA|TRBJ2-5|TRBV24-1|TRBD1
CATSDPTGVRETQYF
TGTGCCACCAGTGATCCTACAGGGGTACGGGAGACCCAGTACTTC
>NA|TRBJ2-7|TRBV6-5|NA
CASSYSTGVYEQYF
TGTGCCAGCAGTTACTCCACAGGAGTCTACGAGCAGTACTTC
>NA|TRBJ1-6|TRBV9|TRBD1
CASSPRQGGSPLHF
TGTGCCAGCAGCCCAAGACAGGGTGGGTCACCCCTCCACTTT
>NA|TRBJ2-7|TRBV7-9|TRBD2
CASSLASTSGSNEQYF
TGTGCCAGCAGCTTAGCTTCGACTAGCGGGAGCAACGAGCAGTACTTC
>NA|TRBJ2-1|TRBV7-3|TRBD1
CASSLATGTGGNEQFF
TGTGCCAGCAGCTTAGCGACCGGGACAGGGGGCAATGAGCAGTTCTTC
>NA|TRBJ2-3|TRBV29-1|NA
CSVEIQFADTQYF
TGCAGCGTTGAAATCCAGTTCGCAGATACGCAGTATTTT
>few|TRBJ1-4|TRBV25-1|NA
CASSGRGWEKLFF
TGTGCCAGCAGTGGACGAGGATGGGAAAAACTGTTTTTT
>NA|TRBJ2-2|TRBV3-1/TRBV3-2|NA
CASSPVAGGPTGELFF
TGTGCCAGCAGCCCGGTGGCAGGGGGGCCCACCGGGGAGCTGTTTTTT
>NA|TRBJ2-3|TRBV13|NA
CASSLKTAPTDTQYF
TGTGCCAGCAGCTTAAAAACAGCCCCCACAGATACGCAGTATTTT
>NA|TRBJ1-5|TRBV19|TRBD1
CASSIGGQGNQPQHF
TGTGCCAGTAGTATAGGGGGACAGGGCAATCAGCCCCAGCATTTT
>NA|TRBJ2-3|TRBV29-1|TRBD1
CSATGDGSYTQYF
TGCAGCGCCACAGGGGACGGATCATATACGCAGTATTTT
>NA|TRBJ1-4|TRBV18|NA
CASSPAGGNEKLFF
TGTGCCAGCTCACCGGCGGGGGGTAATGAAAAACTGTTTTTT
>NA|TRBJ2-5|TRBV19|TRBD2
CASSIGRGAFGETQYF
TGTGCCAGTAGTATAGGGCGGGGGGCCTTCGGAGAGACCCAGTACTTC
>NA|TRBJ2-7|TRBV30|NA
CAWVAGSGPYEQYF
TGTGCCTGGGTCGCGGGTAGCGGCCCCTACGAGCAGTACTTC
>once|TRBJ1-3|TRBV9|NA
CASSVGAGNSGNTIYF
TGTGCCAGCAGCGTAGGGGCGGGGAACTCTGGAAACACCATATATTTT
>NA|TRBJ2-2|TRBV5-1|TRBD2
CASSLAAGETGELFF
TGCGCCAGCAGCTTGGCAGCGGGAGAGACCGGGGAGCTGTTTTTT
>few|TRBJ1-2|TRBV18|TRBD1
CASSPVGQRRNYGYTF
TGTGCCAGCTCACCCGTGGGACAGAGAAGAAACTATGGCTACACCTTC
>NA|TRBJ2-1|TRBV20-1|TRBD2
CSASGTSSYNEQFF
TGCAGTGCTAGTGGGACTAGCTCCTACAATGAGCAGTTCTTC
>NA|TRBJ2-3|TRBV5-1|TRBD2
CASSPVLAGLTDTQYF
TGCGCCAGCAGCCCAGTATTAGCGGGACTAACAGATACGCAGTATTTT
>NA|TRBJ2-2|TRBV4-1|TRBD1
CASSHRGPTGGDTGELFF
TGCGCCAGCAGCCATAGAGGGCCCACAGGGGGCGACACCGGGGAGCTGTTTTTT
>NA|TRBJ2-3|TRBV19|TRBD2
CASSAHRLAGAADTQYF
TGTGCCAGTAGTGCCCACCGACTAGCGGGAGCCGCAGATACGCAGTATTTT
>NA|TRBJ2-3|TRBV7-6|NA
CASSSRQSYTQYF
TGTGCCAGCAGCTCCAGACAGTCTTATACGCAGTATTTT
>few|TRBJ2-2|TRBV4-3|TRBD2
CASSQAGREILAGELFF
TGCGCCAGCAGCCAAGCCGGGAGGGAAATACTTGCCGGGGAGCTGTTTTTT
>once|TRBJ1-3|TRBV19|NA
CASSIWRNSGNTIYF
TGTGCCAGTAGTATTTGGCGGAACTCTGGAAACACCATATATTTT
>NA|TRBJ2-5|TRBV7-9|NA
CASSLFSGIETQYF
TGTGCCAGCAGCTTATTTTCGGGGATCGAGACCCAGTACTTC
>NA|TRBJ2-1|TRBV7-2|TRBD2
CASSQRAGGPFSYNEQFF
TGTGCCAGCAGCCAACGAGCGGGAGGGCCATTTTCCTACAATGAGCAGTTCTTC
>NA|TRBJ1-1|TRBV18|TRBD1
CASSPYGFRGDTEAFF
TGTGCCAGCTCACCATACGGATTCAGGGGGGACACTGAAGCTTTCTTT
>NA|TRBJ1-1|TRBV7-9|NA
CASSLGTGFNTEAFF
TGTGCCAGCAGCTTAGGAACCGGGTTTAACACTGAAGCTTTCTTT
>NA|TRBJ1-1|TRBV18|NA
CASSPWGMRGNTEAFF
TGTGCCAGCTCACCATGGGGTATGCGGGGGAACACTGAAGCTTTCTTT
>NA|TRBJ1-3|TRBV10-3|NA
CAIKGGESGNTIYF
TGTGCCATCAAGGGGGGGGAGTCTGGAAACACCATATATTTT
>NA|TRBJ2-5|TRBV27|TRBD1
CASSPPPGGETQYF
TGTGCCAGCAGCCCCCCTCCAGGGGGAGAGACCCAGTACTTC
>NA|TRBJ1-4|TRBV27|TRBD1
CASSRTGLNEKLFF
TGTGCCAGCAGTCGGACAGGTCTAAATGAAAAACTGTTTTTT